Sequencing of this T cell receptor beta chain was carried out in a study of CD8 T cells in Susac syndrome (dated by TCRdb to about 2019). About the full investigation: Of the Susac syndrome patients who were sequenced, about 6 had clinically active disease and about 8 were in clinical remission. At blood withdrawal, Susac syndrome patients were therapy-naive, treated with corticosteroids (with IVIg additionally given to some), or treated with IVIg alone. Repertoire sequencing was used to test whether CD8+ T cell activation and differentiation in Susac syndrome was antigen driven.

Study-wide findings and limitations: The study acknowledged that relatively few individuals were included in the TCR sequencing and HLA analysis. The CD4+ T cell repertoire of patients with Susac syndrome showed no detectable clonal expansion.

RNA was extracted with the RNeasy kit and roughly 0.45 to 1 ug was reverse transcribed using random hexamers. The immunoSEQ multiplex PCR assay, which covers 54 Vbeta and 13 Jbeta segments, was used to amplify TCR beta CDR3 regions. To correct PCR amplification bias, a synthetic template baseline was used for both primer optimization and computational correction. The original pipeline was this. Only productive sequences were kept, with reads annotated to V, D and J genes according to IMGT and analyzed in immunoSEQ Analyzer. To calculate clonality, Shannon entropy was normalized by log2 of the number of productive unique sequences and then subtracted from one. For each patient and control, public and private clones were evaluated among the 100 most prevalent clones. A clone was defined as Susac-specific if it was absent from the healthy and MS cohorts, from 950 to 1,300 published viral clones and from other ImmuneACCESS disease sequences. The raw public reads went through TCRdb reprocessing: fastp at Q25, MiXCR clone calling, in-frame beta chains kept. Rows merge per CDR3 protein into single entries with the most common DNA and genes. For this entry, the V and J calls and clone size follow TCRdb and not the study's own pipeline. This sample has over 130,000 distinct CDR3 sequences in its table, and over 90% of those were observed once. The ten largest clonotypes hold 0.14% of the sample.

Peripheral blood CD8+ and CD4+ T cells from healthy donors, Susac syndrome patients and multiple sclerosis patients were profiled using high-throughput TCR beta sequencing. The Susac syndrome patients fulfilled recently defined diagnostic criteria for definite or probable disease. Bulk CD8+ and CD4+ T cells were purified by magnetic negative isolation, whereas CD8+ TEMRA cells were enriched by FACS. Blood was drawn into EDTA tubes, processed within 24 hours, and PBMCs were isolated by density gradient centrifugation. PBMCs intended for TCR sequencing were cryopreserved in liquid nitrogen and were subsequently thawed in a 37 degrees C water bath. The sorted or isolated CD4+, CD8+ and CD8+ TEMRA cells reached a purity of at least 90%. About this clonotype: This clone's antigen is unknown. No base quality information exists; no much larger clone differs at one position.

Its CDR3 holds 11 amino acids, cysteine through phenylalanine. Only the CDR3 DNA is retained, 33 bases long and in frame from the first base. For CDR1 and CDR2, the germline V gene (reference sequence) lists DFQATT and SNEGSKA. Unmatched junction bases come to 1, with V trimmed by 1 base and J by 8 bases. This TCR was sampled from a human donor with Susac syndrome. The source material was CD4+ T cells from PBMCs. The chain uses TRBV20-1 and TRBJ1-1; the central 7 bases match TRBD1. The DNA is TGCAGTGCTAGAGGGACAGGCGAAGCTTTCTTT. This codes for CSARGTGEAFF.